One T cell receptor beta chain is described in this entry. No antigen is known for it. Trimming at V came to 5 bases and at J to 0 bases, leaving 0 bases not matched to a gene. This CDR3 region has 15 residues. Looked up from germline, CDR1 is ENHRY and CDR2 is SYGVKD. Some clones are missing from TCRdb's copy, which holds only in-frame ones; the method was immunoSEQ multiplex PCR. The sample lists under 55,000 clones, roughly four fifths occurring once. The data stem from a study of T cell responses to AZD1222 COVID-19 vaccine. Study results and caveats: Two AZD1222 administrations were followed by greater Spike-specific TCR breadth and depth. Just a handful of people given AZD1222 tested seropositive at baseline. CD4 TCRs associated with vaccination spanned spike, dominating at 160-218 and 743-854.

Material: peripheral blood, obtained on day 0 of AZD1222 vaccination. This chain links TRBV10-3 with TRBJ2-6; 8 bases align to TRBD1. This receptor was identified in an adult in good health. CDR3 sequence reads: CAISTGGSGANVLTF. The DNA for the CDR3 is TGTGCCATCAGTACAGGGGGCTCTGGGGCCAACGTCCTGACTTTC.